This TCR beta chain emerged from a study of preoperative IRX-2 immunotherapy in early breast cancer. Here immunoSEQ multiplex PCR was the method, and the copy in TCRdb shows in-frame clones only, minus some. The sample lists 2,500 to 3,500 clones, around 74% occurring once. This clone was detected only a few times. This CDR3 has 14 residues. V lost 7 bases, J lost 2 bases, and 7 bases stayed unmatched. CDR1 MNHGY and CDR2 SAAAGT come from the germline V gene. Documented treatment: preoperative locoregional IRX-2 cytokine immunotherapy. Preoperative locoregional IRX-2 cytokine immunotherapy was tested in the phase Ib source study.

This clonotype was obtained from a human donor with breast cancer. The chain employs TRBV6-8 and TRBJ1-2; 7 positions agree with TRBD1. The sample here was tumor tissue, taken before IRX-2 immunotherapy. The DNA for the CDR3 is TGTGCCAGCAACCGACAGGGAGGCAACTATGGCTACACCTTC. Protein: CASNRQGGNYGYTF.